This entry describes one T cell receptor (beta chain). Antigen unknown. Data came from immunoSEQ multiplex PCR; TCRdb stores just in-frame clones and leaves some out. Among more than 45,000 clones listed, roughly nine tenths were seen once. With autoimmune disease history or systemic immunosuppression, patients were excluded. The CDR3 loop spans 13 amino acids. V lost 5 bases to trimming and J lost 4 bases; unmatched junction nucleotides: 2. The V gene's germline CDR1 is SGHTA and CDR2 FQGTGA. This sample stems from a study of OX40 agonist ivuxolimab in advanced cancers. Study-wide results and limits: Low normalized clonal expansion also occurred in some nonresponding patients.

The rearrangement links TRBV7-3 to TRBJ2-3; 8 nucleotides align to TRBD2. The sequence derives from an adult with an advanced solid tumor such as melanoma, head and neck, liver or kidney cancer. The source was CD4+ or CD8+ T cells sorted from blood, collected in a trial of the OX40 agonist ivuxolimab. This CDR3 reads CASSATSADTQYF. The CDR3 nucleotides are TGTGCCAGCAGCGCGACTAGCGCAGATACGCAGTATTTT.